The rows below give T cell receptor beta chains drawn from one sample of a study of beta chain features in type 1 diabetes. Sequencing used immunoSEQ multiplex PCR; TCRdb keeps in-frame clones, though not all of them. The data contain some 200,000 clones, 16% of them singletons. The source material was naive CD4+ T cells from blood. The receptor set was obtained from a man aged 25 to 40 with type 1 diabetes. Each CDR3 is given with its conserved first and last residue. Fields, in order: CDR3 DNA, CDR3 protein, clone size, J gene, D gene, V gene. D genes are given only for firm matches. Size values are once, few and many counts, or a class for expanded clones, and some rows have none.

cdr3_nt: TGTGCCACCAGCAGAATTCGGCGGGCTAATGAAAAACTGTTTTTT; cdr3_aa: CATSRIRRANEKLFF; clone_size: few; j_call: TRBJ1-4; d_call: -; v_call: TRBV15
cdr3_nt: TGTGCCAGCAGCTTTTATGCGGGAGAGACCCAGTACTTC; cdr3_aa: CASSFYAGETQYF; clone_size: -; j_call: TRBJ2-5; d_call: -; v_call: TRBV7-3
cdr3_nt: TGTGCCAGCAGTCCACAGGTGTGGACTGAAGCTTTCTTT; cdr3_aa: CASSPQVWTEAFF; clone_size: -; j_call: TRBJ1-1; d_call: -; v_call: TRBV2
cdr3_nt: TGTGCCAGCAGTTTTACAGGGTATAATGAGCAGTTCTTC; cdr3_aa: CASSFTGYNEQFF; clone_size: few; j_call: TRBJ2-1; d_call: -; v_call: TRBV28
cdr3_nt: TGTGCCAGCAGCCTCCGGACGGTCTACAATGAGCAGTTCTTC; cdr3_aa: CASSLRTVYNEQFF; clone_size: few; j_call: TRBJ2-1; d_call: -; v_call: TRBV27
cdr3_nt: TGTGCCTGGAGAAACAGGGACACAGATACGCAGTATTTT; cdr3_aa: CAWRNRDTDTQYF; clone_size: -; j_call: TRBJ2-3; d_call: -; v_call: TRBV30
cdr3_nt: TGCAGCGTTGTGTCCCGGGGCGGGGCGAAATACGAGCAGTACTTC; cdr3_aa: CSVVSRGGAKYEQYF; clone_size: few; j_call: TRBJ2-7; d_call: -; v_call: TRBV29-1
cdr3_nt: TGTGCCACCAGCAGAGATTCGTTGCAAGGAACAGGGGGTAATGAAAAACTGTTTTTT; cdr3_aa: CATSRDSLQGTGGNEKLFF; clone_size: -; j_call: TRBJ1-4; d_call: TRBD1; v_call: TRBV15
cdr3_nt: TGCGCCAGCAGCTTGAGGGCTAGTCTTTCGCCTGAGCAGTTCTTC; cdr3_aa: CASSLRASLSPEQFF; clone_size: few; j_call: TRBJ2-1; d_call: -; v_call: TRBV5-1
cdr3_nt: TGCAGCGTTGAGAGACAGGGAAGGGACAATGAGCAGTTCTTC; cdr3_aa: CSVERQGRDNEQFF; clone_size: few; j_call: TRBJ2-1; d_call: TRBD1; v_call: TRBV29-1
cdr3_nt: TGCAGCGTTGAAAGGGGAGATGAGACCCAGTACTTC; cdr3_aa: CSVERGDETQYF; clone_size: few; j_call: TRBJ2-5; d_call: -; v_call: TRBV29-1
cdr3_nt: TGTGCCAGCAGCCCCCGGGTAGCGGGGAACACCGGGGAGCTGTTTTTT; cdr3_aa: CASSPRVAGNTGELFF; clone_size: -; j_call: TRBJ2-2; d_call: TRBD2; v_call: TRBV9
cdr3_nt: TGTGCCAGCAGTTACTCTAGTAGAGGCCCCTACGAGCAGTACTTC; cdr3_aa: CASSYSSRGPYEQYF; clone_size: -; j_call: TRBJ2-7; d_call: -; v_call: TRBV6-6
cdr3_nt: TGCGCCAGCAGCTTCCAGGGCCACGAGCAGTACTTC; cdr3_aa: CASSFQGHEQYF; clone_size: -; j_call: TRBJ2-7; d_call: -; v_call: TRBV5-1
cdr3_nt: TGTGCCAGCAGCTTGGGTGGGGGCTACGAGCAGTACTTC; cdr3_aa: CASSLGGGYEQYF; clone_size: -; j_call: TRBJ2-7; d_call: -; v_call: TRBV5-6
cdr3_nt: TGTGCCACCAGCAGAGATCTAAGTACGAATCAGCCCCAGCATTTT; cdr3_aa: CATSRDLSTNQPQHF; clone_size: few; j_call: TRBJ1-5; d_call: -; v_call: TRBV15
cdr3_nt: TGTGCCAGCAGCGGACAGGGGGAGGGCACTGAAGCTTTCTTT; cdr3_aa: CASSGQGEGTEAFF; clone_size: few; j_call: TRBJ1-1; d_call: TRBD1; v_call: TRBV7-8
cdr3_nt: TGCGCCAGCAGCCAAGATAATCGGGGAGGCTCCTACGAGCAGTACTTC; cdr3_aa: CASSQDNRGGSYEQYF; clone_size: -; j_call: TRBJ2-7; d_call: -; v_call: TRBV4-3
cdr3_nt: TGCGCCAGCAGATCGGACAGGAGCTCCTACGAGCAGTACTTC; cdr3_aa: CASRSDRSSYEQYF; clone_size: once; j_call: TRBJ2-7; d_call: TRBD1; v_call: TRBV5-1
cdr3_nt: TGTGCCAGCAGCTTAACCGGACAGGGCCCAGATACGCAGTATTTT; cdr3_aa: CASSLTGQGPDTQYF; clone_size: -; j_call: TRBJ2-3; d_call: TRBD1; v_call: TRBV7-3
cdr3_nt: TGCAGCGTGGGGAGGGCCCAAGAGACCCAGTACTTC; cdr3_aa: CSVGRAQETQYF; clone_size: few; j_call: TRBJ2-5; d_call: TRBD2; v_call: TRBV29-1
cdr3_nt: TGCACCAGCAGCGACAGGGAACAGTACCAAGAGACCCAGTACTTC; cdr3_aa: CTSSDREQYQETQYF; clone_size: few; j_call: TRBJ2-5; d_call: -; v_call: TRBV1
cdr3_nt: TGCGCCAGCAGCCAAGAGGGGGCGAACACCGGGGAGCTGTTTTTT; cdr3_aa: CASSQEGANTGELFF; clone_size: few; j_call: TRBJ2-2; d_call: -; v_call: TRBV4-3
cdr3_nt: TGCAGCGTTGAGGGGGGAGTGCAAGAGACCCAGTACTTC; cdr3_aa: CSVEGGVQETQYF; clone_size: few; j_call: TRBJ2-5; d_call: -; v_call: TRBV29-1
cdr3_nt: TGTGCCACCAGCAGAGATCTTGAGGTCGGGGAGCTGTTTTTT; cdr3_aa: CATSRDLEVGELFF; clone_size: -; j_call: TRBJ2-2; d_call: -; v_call: TRBV15
cdr3_nt: TGCGCAGATGACAGCCTATTCTCTGGAAACACCATATATTTT; cdr3_aa: CADDSLFSGNTIYF; clone_size: few; j_call: TRBJ1-3; d_call: -; v_call: TRBV23-1
cdr3_nt: TGTGCCAGCAGCGTAGACGGTCCTAGCGGGTCTGCGGAGACCCAGTACTTC; cdr3_aa: CASSVDGPSGSAETQYF; clone_size: -; j_call: TRBJ2-5; d_call: TRBD2; v_call: TRBV9
cdr3_nt: TGCGCCAGCAGTCAAGTCAGGGGATTAGAACTACTAGCCAAAAACATTCAGTACTTC; cdr3_aa: CASSQVRGLELLAKNIQYF; clone_size: few; j_call: TRBJ2-4; d_call: -; v_call: TRBV23-1
cdr3_nt: TGTGCCAGCAGTGAGGCAGGGGGTCACCCCTACGAGCAGTACTTC; cdr3_aa: CASSEAGGHPYEQYF; clone_size: -; j_call: TRBJ2-7; d_call: TRBD1; v_call: TRBV25-1
cdr3_nt: TGCAGCGTTGAGCTCGTGCGGGCGGGTGGCTACACCTTC; cdr3_aa: CSVELVRAGGYTF; clone_size: few; j_call: TRBJ1-2; d_call: -; v_call: TRBV29-1
cdr3_nt: TGTGCCAGCAGCCAAGACCAGAGAGGGACGAGGTATGGCTACACCTTC; cdr3_aa: CASSQDQRGTRYGYTF; clone_size: few; j_call: TRBJ1-2; d_call: -; v_call: TRBV4-2
cdr3_nt: TGTGCCAGCAGTTACCCGGGACAGGGTCAAGCTTTCTTT; cdr3_aa: CASSYPGQGQAFF; clone_size: -; j_call: TRBJ1-1; d_call: TRBD1; v_call: TRBV6-5
cdr3_nt: TGCGCCAGCAGCCAAGCCCCGACCATGAACACTGAAGCTTTCTTT; cdr3_aa: CASSQAPTMNTEAFF; clone_size: few; j_call: TRBJ1-1; d_call: -; v_call: TRBV4-3
cdr3_nt: TGTGCCAGCAGCTTGGAAGCGCGGCAGGGGGGAGATGGCTACACCTTC; cdr3_aa: CASSLEARQGGDGYTF; clone_size: once; j_call: TRBJ1-2; d_call: TRBD1; v_call: TRBV5-6
cdr3_nt: TGCAGCGTTGGGCGCGGAGGGGACAATGAGCAGTTCTTC; cdr3_aa: CSVGRGGDNEQFF; clone_size: -; j_call: TRBJ2-1; d_call: -; v_call: TRBV29-1
cdr3_nt: TGTGCCAGCAGTTCCGGACAGGGCGACAACTACACCTTC; cdr3_aa: CASSSGQGDNYTF; clone_size: -; j_call: TRBJ1-2; d_call: TRBD1; v_call: TRBV28
cdr3_nt: TGCAGCGTGGGGGAAGGGGAAAAACTGTTTTTT; cdr3_aa: CSVGEGEKLFF; clone_size: few; j_call: TRBJ1-4; d_call: -; v_call: TRBV29-1
cdr3_nt: TGTGCCAGCAGCCAGGACAGGGAGTTTACTGAAGCTTTCTTT; cdr3_aa: CASSQDREFTEAFF; clone_size: -; j_call: TRBJ1-1; d_call: TRBD1; v_call: TRBV7-9
cdr3_nt: TGTGCCAGCAGCCGACAGGAGTCGGCGGGGAGGAATGAGCAGTTCTTC; cdr3_aa: CASSRQESAGRNEQFF; clone_size: -; j_call: TRBJ2-1; d_call: -; v_call: TRBV14
cdr3_nt: TGCAGCGTTTCAGGCCGGACAGTCGAGACCCAGTACTTC; cdr3_aa: CSVSGRTVETQYF; clone_size: -; j_call: TRBJ2-5; d_call: -; v_call: TRBV29-1
cdr3_nt: TGTGCCAGCAGTTTATATGTCTACGAGCAGTACTTC; cdr3_aa: CASSLYVYEQYF; clone_size: few; j_call: TRBJ2-7; d_call: -; v_call: TRBV28
cdr3_nt: TGCACCAGCAGCCAAGTCTGGCGGGAGGGCCTAGTAGATACGCAGTATTTT; cdr3_aa: CTSSQVWREGLVDTQYF; clone_size: -; j_call: TRBJ2-3; d_call: -; v_call: TRBV1
cdr3_nt: TGCAGCGTTGGGTCCGAGGAGCAGCCCCAGCATTTT; cdr3_aa: CSVGSEEQPQHF; clone_size: few; j_call: TRBJ1-5; d_call: -; v_call: TRBV29-1
cdr3_nt: TGTGCCATCAGTAGCGATAGGGCTGGGGACATTCAGTACTTC; cdr3_aa: CAISSDRAGDIQYF; clone_size: few; j_call: TRBJ2-4; d_call: -; v_call: TRBV10-3